Each of the 13 T cell receptor beta chains below was sequenced from the same sample in a study of metastatic and nonmetastatic thyroid tumors. MiXCR was used by TCRdb to re-call the PCR reads. The sample gives about 92,000 clones, about 15% of which show up once; roughly 3.9% is in the top ten. No patient had received any treatment before thyroid surgery. Sequences were obtained from blood. The receptors come from a female donor with papillary thyroid cancer or a benign thyroid nodule (not recorded which). Some clones in this sample may be carry-over from other donors' samples.

The table lists this clone with many counts. J is TRBJ2-3 and V is TRBV2, with unresolved D. The CDR3 loop spans 13 amino acids. CDR1 SNHLY and CDR2 FYNNEI come from the germline V gene. Trimming left V 7 bases short and J 1 base short, with 9 bases between. As DNA, the CDR3 is TGTGCCAGCAAGTCCCCCGGCACAGATACGCAGTATTTT. This codes for CASKSPGTDTQYF.

In its sample, this clone was seen many times. This chain connects TRBV12-3 or TRBV12-4 to TRBJ1-1; 8 bases align to TRBD1. CDR3 size: 14 residues. The junction had 3 bases not matched to a gene; V was cut back by 6 bases and J by 0 bases. CDR3 in amino acids: CASSGTGLNTEAFF. Written as DNA, the CDR3 is TGTGCCAGCAGCGGGACAGGCTTGAACACTGAAGCTTTCTTT.

This clone was counted at least ten times. J is TRBJ1-1 and V is TRBV15; D might be TRBD1 (6 bases). Deletions cut 0 bases from V and 8 bases from J, with 13 bases between. Germline-derived CDR1 and CDR2 are LNHNV and YYDKDF (reference sequence). The CDR3 contains 14 residues. CDR3 nucleotide sequence: TGTGCCACCAGCAGAGAAGGCGTGGACAGCGAAGCTTTCTTT. It is translated as CATSREGVDSEAFF.

With respect to this clone: A read error is possible here, since a much larger clone lies one base away. V gene TRBV3-1 combines with J gene TRBJ2-5, with a tentative D call TRBD2 (7 bases). Germline V CDR1 and CDR2: LGHDT, YNNKEL (reference sequence). Trimming took off 4 bases at V and 5 bases at J, with 26 bases between the two ends. The CDR3 is made up of 18 amino acids. CDR3 coding DNA: TGTGCCAGCAGCCCCCGGGGGGTAGGGGGGGCCCTGTGGGAGACCCAGTACTTC. This codes for CASSPRGVGGALWETQYF.

This clone showed up many times. V is TRBV14 and J is TRBJ1-1; D is uncertain. Trimming cost V 0 bases and J 3 bases, with 5 bases left between them. This CDR3 has 13 residues. Germline values: CDR1 SGHDN, CDR2 FVKESK. Here the CDR3 reads CASSQDGDTEAFF. CDR3 coding DNA: TGTGCCAGCAGCCAAGATGGGGACACTGAAGCTTTCTTT.

This clone was counted many times. The genes are TRBV27 and TRBJ2-1; tentative D call: TRBD2 (6 bases). The CDR3 has 12 amino acids. V was shortened by 4 bases and J by 15 bases, with 16 bases between the two germline ends. Germline V lookup: CDR1 MNHEY, CDR2 SMNVEV (reference sequence). The CDR3 DNA sequence: TGTGCCAGCAGTTCGGTGCGGGGTAGGTGGTTCTTC. This sequence encodes CASSSVRGRWFF.

This clone was seen at least ten times. The chain joins TRBV19 to TRBJ2-2, with 7 bases fitting TRBD1. This CDR3 region has 16 residues. Germline lookup yields CDR1 LNHDA and CDR2 SQIVND (reference sequence). J lost 5 bases, V lost 3 bases, and 9 bases had no gene match. The CDR3 DNA reads TGTGCCAGTAGTATGATCCGGACAGGAAAGACCGGGGAGCTGTTTTTT. This codes for CASSMIRTGKTGELFF.

This clone appeared a few times. A much more abundant neighbour one base away suggests this may be a read error. The rearrangement joins TRBV20-1 to TRBJ2-1; D is uncertain. The germline V gene encodes CDR1 DFQATT and CDR2 SNEGSKA (reference sequence). The CDR3 sequence is 15 residues long. Trimming left V 6 bases short and J 0 bases short, with 15 bases between. The CDR3 DNA follows: TGCAGTGCCCCATTCCCTGCCGGCTCCTACAATGAGCAGTTCTTC. It is translated as CSAPFPAGSYNEQFF.

CDR3 in amino acids: CASSQDWSQTQHF. CDR3 DNA: TGCGCCAGCAGCCAAGATTGGAGCCAGACCCAGCATTTT. V usage is TRBV4-1 and J usage is TRBJ1-5; D remains unclear. The CDR3 length is 13 residues. Trimming pared 0 bases from V and 11 bases from J, leaving 11 bases between. In germline, CDR1 is MGHRA, CDR2 YSYEKL.

This clone was detected many times. The chain carries TRBV7-2 and TRBJ1-4; TRBD1 might be the D (5 bases). The V end lost 4 bases, the J end lost 0 bases, and 15 bases lay between the germline ends. CDR3 length equals 17 residues. In germline, CDR1 is SGHTA, CDR2 FQGNSA. The CDR3 DNA follows: TGTGCCAGCAGCTCCGAAACAGGATTTGCAACTAATGAAAAACTGTTTTTT. It is translated as CASSSETGFATNEKLFF.

This clone was recorded a few times. A much larger clone is a single base away; this may be a read error. The chain recombines TRBV6-1 with TRBJ1-1; D unresolved. Germline V gene sequence: CDR1 MNHNS, CDR2 SASEGT. This CDR3 has 13 amino acids. Trimming stripped 7 bases from V and 3 bases from J, with 12 bases between. The CDR3 is CASNRTCDTEAFF. The CDR3 coding sequence is TGTGCCAGCAACCGAACATGTGACACTGAAGCTTTCTTT.

This clone was seen repeatedly, ten times or more. Relative to the germline gene, one junction end is altered; a read error may explain this. Different DNA sequences within this sample yield the same CDR3. V gene TRBV2 combines with J gene TRBJ1-2; D not resolved. Germline V lookup: CDR1 SNHLY, CDR2 FYNNEI. There are 15 residues in the CDR3. The CDR3, as DNA: TGTGCCGCCACAAAGAGGCAGCGATCTAACTACGGCTACACCTTC. This encodes CAATKRQRSNYGYTF.

The table lists this clone with many counts. The chain combines TRBV4-1 with TRBJ1-3, with a weak D call TRBD1 (5 bases). Trimming removed 5 bases from V and 0 bases from J, with 14 bases in between. Germline values: CDR1 MGHRA, CDR2 YSYEKL. The CDR3 has 16 amino acids. In nucleotides, the CDR3 is TGCGCCAGCAGCTCCATAGACAGCTTCTCTGGAAACACCATATATTTT. Translated: CASSSIDSFSGNTIYF.